One and the same sample provided the 32 T cell receptor beta chains below, sequenced in a study of blood T cells in healthy people across ages. Using a J-beta primer mix together with a sample-barcoded 5' primer, a second PCR was run for about 6 to 12 cycles. From the 5' RACE reads, TCRdb called clonotypes with MiXCR, one entry per CDR3 protein. The sample carries approximately 800,000 distinct CDR3 sequences, about 26% recorded once. The sample also formed part of further work on T cells of mothers and their children.

The sequenced sample consisted of blood. The source of these receptors is a boy aged 5-17 years in good health.

The chain couples TRBV20-1 to TRBJ1-3; D may be TRBD1 (5 bases). There are 14 residues in the CDR3. From germline, CDR1 is DFQATT and CDR2 SNEGSKA (reference sequence). V lost 0 bases, J lost 4 bases, and 10 bases lay in between. CDR3 in amino acids: CSAREGGEGNTIYF. The CDR3 nucleotides read TGCAGTGCTAGAGAGGGGGGGGAGGGAAACACCATATATTTT.

This chain connects TRBV10-3 to TRBJ1-5, with 7 bases fitting TRBD1. The CDR3 is 18 residues long. V gave up 0 bases and J gave up 9 bases; unmatched junction bases: 17. From germline, CDR1 is ENHRY and CDR2 SYGVKD. DNA of the CDR3: TGTGCCATCAGTGAGTCAGTAATCGACAGGGCTCGGGATCGGCCCCAGCATTTT. The encoded protein is CAISESVIDRARDRPQHF.

As DNA, the CDR3 is TGTGCCAGCAGCGTAAAAGGGTTCCCAGATACGCAGTATTTT. Amino acids: CASSVKGFPDTQYF. This chain uses TRBV9 with TRBJ2-3; unclear D gene. The length of the CDR3 is 14 residues. V was cut by 1 base and J by 4 bases, with 10 bases left in between. The germline V gene encodes CDR1 SGDLS and CDR2 YYNGEE.

The chain employs TRBV6-2 or TRBV6-3 and TRBJ1-2; tentatively, D is TRBD1 (5 bases). This CDR3 spans 15 amino acids. CDR1 MNHEY and CDR2 SVGEGT come from the germline V gene. V was shortened by 5 bases and J by 2 bases, with 15 bases between the two germline ends. The CDR3 region has the DNA TGTGCCAGCAGTCGACGGACATTAATCAACTATGGCTACACCTTC. This codes for CASSRRTLINYGYTF.

The chain joins TRBV29-1 to TRBJ2-3; TRBD2 matches at 9 bases. The CDR3 sequence is 19 residues long. V lost 2 bases to trimming and J lost 2 bases; unmatched junction nucleotides: 17. Germline-derived CDR1 and CDR2 are SQVTM and ANQGSEA. The CDR3 DNA follows: TGCAGCGTTGAATTGTTAGCGGGGGTCTTTCCACAGACCACAGATACGCAGTATTTT. It is translated as CSVELLAGVFPQTTDTQYF.

This chain uses TRBV19 with TRBJ2-5; 9 bases map to TRBD1. CDR3 length: 14 amino acids. V gave up 7 bases and J gave up 2 bases; unmatched junction bases: 5. Germline V CDR1 and CDR2: LNHDA, SQIVND (reference sequence). As DNA, the CDR3 is TGTGCCAGTAACACAGGGGGCCTTCAAGAGACCCAGTACTTC. Amino acids: CASNTGGLQETQYF.

The gene calls are TRBV20-1 and TRBJ2-5; D may match TRBD1 or TRBD2 (5 bases each). Germline V lookup: CDR1 DFQATT, CDR2 SNEGSKA (reference sequence). This CDR3 comprises 15 residues. With 5 bases removed from V and 0 bases from J, the gap between germline ends came to 16 bases. CDR3 DNA: TGCAGTGCTGGTTACGGGACCCAGTACCAAGAGACCCAGTACTTC. It yields the protein CSAGYGTQYQETQYF.

A few counts support this clonotype. This chain links TRBV29-1 with TRBJ2-5, with 9 positions matching TRBD1. V shed 3 bases, J shed 13 bases, and the junction held 15 bases outside the gene matches. Germline V CDR1 and CDR2: SQVTM, ANQGSEA. This CDR3 spans 14 amino acids. The CDR3 nucleotides read TGCAGCGTTGATCGCGGGACAGGGCCCCAAAATCCGTACTTC. This codes for CSVDRGTGPQNPYF. Full variable domain (outside the CDR3, taken from reference TRBV29-1 and TRBJ2-5): SAVISQKPSRDICQRGTSLTIQCQVDSQVTMMFWYRQQPGQSLTLIATANQGSEATYESGFVIDKFPISRPNLTFSTLTVSNMSPEDSSIYLCSVDRGTGPQNPYFGPGTRLLVL.

This clonotype was seen at least ten times. V gene TRBV5-1 combines with J gene TRBJ1-2; D is unclear. Trimming pared 2 bases from V and 1 base from J, leaving 6 bases between. The germline V gene encodes CDR1 SGHRS and CDR2 YFSETQ. The CDR3 covers 13 residues. The CDR3 coding sequence is TGCGCCAGCAGCTTTAGCAGTAACTATGGCTACACCTTC. Its translation: CASSFSSNYGYTF. Drawing the rest from reference TRBV5-1 and TRBJ1-2, the complete variable domain is KAGVTQTPRYLIKTRGQQVTLSCSPISGHRSVSWYQQTPGQGLQFLFEYFSETQRNKGNFPGRFSGRQFSNSRSEMNVSTLELGDSALYLCASSFSSNYGYTFGSGTRLTVV.

This clonotype was seen only a few times. The chain carries TRBV18 and TRBJ1-4, with D perhaps matching TRBD1 (6 bases). Germline CDR1 and CDR2: KGHSH and LQKENI. The CDR3 runs 17 residues. V was shortened by 5 bases and J by 0 bases, with 16 bases between the two germline ends. DNA for the CDR3: TGTGCCAGCTCATTATCCCCCACAGGGACAACTAATGAAAAACTGTTTTTT. Amino acids: CASSLSPTGTTNEKLFF.

The V gene is TRBV6-5, the J gene TRBJ1-2; D remains ambiguous. Per germline, CDR1 MNHEY and CDR2 SVGAGI. The length of the CDR3 is 14 residues. Trimming shortened V by 5 bases and J by 5 bases, and 15 bases separated the two germline ends. CDR3: CASSTDRASYGYTF. The DNA of the CDR3 is TGTGCCAGCAGTACGGATCGGGCTTCGTATGGCTACACCTTC.

The chain couples TRBV7-9 to TRBJ1-2; D is possibly TRBD1 (5 bases). The CDR3 spans 14 residues. In germline, CDR1 is SEHNR, CDR2 FQNEAQ (reference sequence). V lost 5 bases, J lost 4 bases, and 14 bases lay in between. This CDR3 reads CASSLTSTVYGYTF. The CDR3 DNA follows: TGTGCCAGCAGCCTGACTTCGACAGTCTATGGCTACACCTTC.

The chain joins TRBV28 to TRBJ2-5, with 11 nucleotides matching TRBD2. The CDR3 has 15 amino acids. Germline V gives CDR1 MDHEN, CDR2 SYDVKM. V was clipped by 5 bases and J by 3 bases; unmatched bases: 5. CDR3 bases: TGTGCCAGCAGTGCAAAGGGACTAGCGGAAGAGACCCAGTACTTC. The encoded protein is CASSAKGLAEETQYF.

This clonotype was observed a handful of times. V and J are TRBV20-1 and TRBJ2-2; D gene ambiguous. The germline gives CDR1 DFQATT, CDR2 SNEGSKA (reference sequence). This CDR3 has 14 residues. Trimming stripped 2 bases from V and 3 bases from J, with 10 bases between. The CDR3 is CSARSADHTGELFF. CDR3 coding DNA: TGCAGTGCTAGATCGGCAGATCACACCGGGGAGCTGTTTTTT.

The rearrangement uses TRBV2 and TRBJ1-2, with D possibly TRBD1 on 6 matching bases. The CDR3 spans 15 residues. The germline gives CDR1 SNHLY, CDR2 FYNNEI. Between the trimmed V and J ends, which lost 5 bases and 5 bases, there was a span of 18 bases. For the CDR3, the DNA is TGTGCCAGCAGTTCAGCCCGGACAGTCGGGTATGGCTACACCTTC. It encodes CASSSARTVGYGYTF. The full variable domain, its missing parts supplied by reference TRBV2 and TRBJ1-2, is EPEVTQTPSHQVTQMGQEVILRCVPISNHLYFYWYRQILGQKVEFLVSFYNNEISEKSEIFDDQFSVERPDGSNFTLKIRSTKLEDSAMYFCASSSARTVGYGYTFGSGTRLTVV.

The rearrangement joins TRBV20-1 to TRBJ2-1, with unresolved D. This CDR3 spans 12 amino acids. Trimming took 0 bases from V and 5 from J, leaving 5 bases between them. CDR1 and CDR2 (germline): DFQATT, SNEGSKA (reference sequence). CDR3 residues: CSARDWHNEQFF. The CDR3 nucleotides read TGCAGTGCTAGAGATTGGCACAATGAGCAGTTCTTC.

V and J are TRBV7-8 and TRBJ1-3, with D uncertain. V dropped 5 bases and J dropped 0 bases, with 23 bases sitting between them. Germline lookup yields CDR1 SGHVS and CDR2 FQNEAQ. The length of the CDR3 is 19 residues. DNA of the CDR3: TGTGCCAGCAGCCCAAGGATAGGACGGAACGTCCCCTCTGGAAACACCATATATTTT. Its translation: CASSPRIGRNVPSGNTIYF.

DNA for the CDR3: TGTGCCAGCAGCCCCCTCAGGGGTGGATACACTGAAGCTTTCTTT. It yields the protein CASSPLRGGYTEAFF. The chain is built from TRBV9 and TRBJ1-1, with D maybe TRBD1 (6 bases). V lost 4 bases, J lost 3 bases, and 16 bases lay in between. The CDR3 sequence is 15 residues long. The germline V gene encodes CDR1 SGDLS and CDR2 YYNGEE.

This clonotype occurred a few times. The chain carries TRBV7-2 and TRBJ2-5; 10 bases fit TRBD2. Germline V gene sequence: CDR1 SGHTA, CDR2 FQGNSA. CDR3 length equals 15 residues. Germline trimming cut 3 bases from V and 6 bases from J; bases unmatched to any gene: 7. In DNA, the CDR3 is TGTGCCAGCAGCTTCGCTAGCGGGGGCTGGAAGACCCAGTACTTC. Its translation is CASSFASGGWKTQYF.

V usage is TRBV5-1 and J usage is TRBJ2-5; D is unclear. The CDR3 sequence is 13 residues long. Germline V CDR1 and CDR2: SGHRS, YFSETQ. V dropped 0 bases and J dropped 7 bases, with 10 bases sitting between them. The CDR3 spells CASSLELVGTQYF. CDR3 nucleotide sequence: TGCGCCAGCAGCTTGGAATTGGTGGGGACCCAGTACTTC.

This rearrangement joins TRBV6-5 to TRBJ2-7, with D perhaps matching TRBD2 (6 bases). The V end was cut by 6 bases, the J end by 2 bases, with 20 bases between. This CDR3 contains 16 residues. Looked up from germline, CDR1 is MNHEY and CDR2 is SVGAGI. The CDR3 DNA reads as TGTGCCAGCAGCCGAGGCAAAGGGACTGCCGCCTACGAGCAGTACTTC. As protein: CASSRGKGTAAYEQYF.

This clonotype was detected only once. The rearrangement uses TRBV28 and TRBJ2-2; D might be TRBD1 or TRBD2, each matching 5 bases. Germline lookup yields CDR1 MDHEN and CDR2 SYDVKM. The CDR3 is 14 residues long. V lost 7 bases to trimming and J lost 6 bases, with 15 bases between them. The CDR3 DNA is TGTGCCAGCATAGCAGGACGGGGACCCGGGGAGCTGTTTTTT. Translated: CASIAGRGPGELFF.

The chain couples TRBV15 to TRBJ2-7; 7 bases are shared with TRBD1. Germline V gives CDR1 LNHNV, CDR2 YYDKDF (reference sequence). The CDR3 contains 16 residues. With 0 bases clipped from V and 1 base from J, the junction kept 6 bases outside the gene matches. Here the CDR3 reads CATSREGAGGSYEQYF. CDR3 in DNA: TGTGCCACCAGCAGAGAGGGGGCAGGGGGTTCCTACGAGCAGTACTTC. Full variable domain (outside the CDR3, taken from reference TRBV15 and TRBJ2-7): DAMVIQNPRYQVTQFGKPVTLSCSQTLNHNVMYWYQQKSSQAPKLLFHYYDKDFNNEADTPDNFQSRRPNTSFCFLDIRSPGLGDTAMYLCATSREGAGGSYEQYFGPGTRLTVT.

This rearrangement joins TRBV12-3 or TRBV12-4 to TRBJ2-5; D remains ambiguous. This CDR3 region has 14 residues. V dropped 7 bases and J dropped 2 bases, with 14 bases sitting between them. CDR3 protein: CASTLTAGQETQYF. In nucleotides, the CDR3 is TGTGCCAGCACCCTGACTGCAGGACAAGAGACCCAGTACTTC.

To note about this clonotype: One end of the junction fails to match germline, which may point to a read error. V and J are TRBV12-3 or TRBV12-4 and TRBJ1-4; D gene uncertain. The CDR3 contains 14 residues. CDR3 bases: TGTGCCGGCAGGACTTGTAGGATAGGTGAAAAACTGTTTTTT. Protein sequence: CAGRTCRIGEKLFF.

V gene TRBV2 combines with J gene TRBJ1-1, with D possibly TRBD1 on 5 matching bases. This CDR3 comprises 14 residues. Between the trimmed V and J ends, which lost 5 bases and 0 bases, there was a span of 10 bases. CDR1 is SNHLY and CDR2 is FYNNEI in the germline V gene. CDR3 residues: CASSRREMNTEAFF. In nucleotides, the CDR3 is TGTGCCAGCAGTCGCAGGGAGATGAACACTGAAGCTTTCTTT. The full variable domain, its missing parts supplied by reference TRBV2 and TRBJ1-1, is EPEVTQTPSHQVTQMGQEVILRCVPISNHLYFYWYRQILGQKVEFLVSFYNNEISEKSEIFDDQFSVERPDGSNFTLKIRSTKLEDSAMYFCASSRREMNTEAFFGQGTRLTVV.

This clonotype has only a few counts. V is TRBV18 and J is TRBJ2-7; 9 bases map to TRBD1. V shed 8 bases, J shed 3 bases, and the junction held 5 bases outside the gene matches. CDR3 length: 13 amino acids. Germline V lookup: CDR1 KGHSH, CDR2 LQKENI. This CDR3 is CASGPGQGYEQYF. The CDR3 coding sequence is TGTGCCAGCGGGCCGGGACAGGGCTACGAGCAGTACTTC.

The chain carries TRBV6-6 and TRBJ2-5, with 8 bases matching TRBD2. The DNA matches TRBJ2-7 better at its end, which makes the J call doubtful. This CDR3 contains 16 residues. Germline values: CDR1 MNHNY, CDR2 SVGAGI (reference sequence). CDR3 DNA: TGTGCCAGCACCTCCGGGGAGCGGGGGCCTTCCTACGAGCAGTACTTC. This encodes CASTSGERGPSYEQYF.

This clonotype was observed a few times. The germline gene is not matched at one end of the junction; a read error may be the cause. The chain employs TRBV3-1 and TRBJ2-1, with D perhaps TRBD2 (6 bases). The V gene's germline CDR1 is LGHDT and CDR2 YNNKEL (reference sequence). The CDR3 has 14 amino acids. Written as DNA, the CDR3 is TGTACCAGCAGCCAAGCGGGCTCCCACAATGAGCAGTTCTTC. Translated, it gives CTSSQAGSHNEQFF.

This clonotype was counted a few times. The chain combines TRBV18 with TRBJ2-3; possible D gene TRBD2, 6 bases. The CDR3 has 12 amino acids. V shed 3 bases and J shed 9 bases, with 10 bases lying between them. The germline V gene encodes CDR1 KGHSH and CDR2 LQKENI. CDR3 DNA sequence: TGTGCCAGCTCACCCATCCGGGAGACGCAGTATTTT. It is translated as CASSPIRETQYF.

The gene calls are TRBV5-1 and TRBJ2-2; D might be TRBD1 (6 bases). Trimming removed 4 bases from V and 4 bases from J, with 14 bases in between. This CDR3 region has 15 residues. Looked up from germline, CDR1 is SGHRS and CDR2 is YFSETQ. The CDR3 DNA reads as TGCGCCAGCAGCGCAGGGGTAATGAGCACCGGGGAGCTGTTTTTT. Its translation: CASSAGVMSTGELFF.

The table lists this clonotype with many counts. V is TRBV5-1 and J is TRBJ1-4; the D is unclear. V was pared by 1 base and J by 0 bases, with 4 bases between. Germline V lookup: CDR1 SGHRS, CDR2 YFSETQ. The CDR3 is 14 residues long. DNA of the CDR3: TGCGCCAGCAGCTTGCTTGCAACTAATGAAAAACTGTTTTTT. Translating gives CASSLLATNEKLFF.